One and the same sample provided the 9 T cell receptor beta chains below, sequenced in a study of blood T cell repertoires in COVID-19. Libraries were prepared by immunoSEQ multiplex PCR; TCRdb keeps only in-frame clonotypes and omits some of them. The sample has some 130,000 clones; 85% to 90% are singletons. Sequenced material: peripheral blood. The receptors shown here come from a man in his fifties or sixties with active or convalescent COVID-19.

This sequence joins TRBV6-5 and TRBJ1-1; 7 nucleotides align to TRBD1. Germline CDR1 and CDR2: MNHEY and SVGAGI. V shed 6 bases and J 7 bases; nucleotides not matched to a gene: 2. CDR3 length: 11 amino acids. This CDR3 is CASRRTGEAFF. Written as DNA, the CDR3 is TGTGCCAGCAGGCGGACAGGTGAAGCTTTCTTT.

This chain uses TRBV7-2 with TRBJ2-2, with 8 nucleotides matching TRBD1. V gave up 5 bases and J gave up 5 bases; unmatched junction bases: 13. CDR3 size: 17 residues. The germline V gene has CDR1 SGHTA and CDR2 FQGNSA. The CDR3 sequence is CASSRTGQRPQTGELFF. CDR3 bases: TGTGCCAGCAGCCGGACAGGGCAGCGCCCGCAGACCGGGGAGCTGTTTTTT.

This chain links TRBV4-3 with TRBJ2-3, with 14 nucleotides matching TRBD2. Trimming took 1 base from V and 0 from J; bases not matched to a gene: 6. The CDR3 consists of 19 residues. The germline V gene has CDR1 LGHNA and CDR2 YSLEER. The CDR3 spells CASSQGLTSGGASTDTQYF. As DNA, the CDR3 is TGCGCCAGCAGCCAAGGTCTGACTAGCGGGGGGGCAAGCACAGATACGCAGTATTTT.

This sequence joins TRBV1 and TRBJ2-1; the table's TRBD2 call for D was not verified on the DNA. TRBV1 is an annotated pseudogene. The CDR3 contains 17 residues. The CDR3 region has the DNA TGCACCAGCAGCCACCCTCTACCCCAACTAGCGGGGAATGAGCAGTTCTTC. Protein: CTSSHPLPQLAGNEQFF.

The chain uses TRBV11-2 and TRBJ2-1, with 8 bases identical to TRBD1. The CDR3 contains 15 residues. Germline CDR1 SGHAT, CDR2 FQNNGV. Unmatched junction bases numbered 4, after V lost 3 bases and J lost 3 bases. CDR3 amino acids: CASSLNRGVYNEQFF. DNA of the CDR3: TGTGCCAGCAGCTTGAACAGGGGGGTCTACAATGAGCAGTTCTTC. Full variable domain (rest looked up from reference TRBV11-2 and TRBJ2-1): EAGVAQSPRYKIIEKRQSVAFWCNPISGHATLYWYQQILGQGPKLLIQFQNNGVVDDSQLPKDRFSAERLKGVDSTLKIQPAKLEDSAVYLCASSLNRGVYNEQFFGPGTRLTVL.

J is TRBJ1-2 and V is TRBV15; 8 nucleotides align to TRBD1. The V and J ends lost 1 base and 7 bases, in that order; junction bases with no gene match: 2. In germline, CDR1 is LNHNV, CDR2 YYDKDF (reference sequence). This CDR3 is 13 amino acids long. CDR3 nucleotide sequence: TGTGCCACCAGCAGAGGGACAGGGATTGGCTACACCTTC. Translated, it gives CATSRGTGIGYTF.

V and J are TRBV10-3 and TRBJ2-1, with 9 bases that match TRBD2. CDR1 ENHRY and CDR2 SYGVKD come from the germline V gene. The CDR3 consists of 13 residues. Losses at the gene ends were 8 bases for V and 8 bases for J; bases not matched to a gene: 7. As DNA, the CDR3 is TGTGCCATCGGCCTAGCGGGAATGGATGAGCAGTTCTTC. Protein: CAIGLAGMDEQFF.

A few counts support this clone. The chain employs TRBV10-3 and TRBJ1-5, with D tentatively TRBD1 (6 bases). From germline, CDR1 is ENHRY and CDR2 SYGVKD. CDR3 size: 16 residues. V was shortened by 2 bases and J by 3 bases, with 14 bases between the two germline ends. The CDR3 is CAISEGGGTINQPQHF. The CDR3 nucleotides read TGTGCCATCAGTGAGGGGGGAGGGACAATCAATCAGCCCCAGCATTTT.

The J gene is TRBJ2-1, the V gene TRBV3-1 (or the pseudogene TRBV3-2); 8 nucleotides match TRBD1. This CDR3 contains 17 residues. Losses at the gene ends were 2 bases for V and 5 bases for J; bases not matched to a gene: 11. The V gene's germline CDR1 is LGHDT and CDR2 YNNKEL (reference sequence). CDR3 protein: CASSQSWTGSRDNEQFF. The CDR3 bases are TGTGCCAGCAGCCAATCCTGGACAGGGTCGAGAGACAATGAGCAGTTCTTC.